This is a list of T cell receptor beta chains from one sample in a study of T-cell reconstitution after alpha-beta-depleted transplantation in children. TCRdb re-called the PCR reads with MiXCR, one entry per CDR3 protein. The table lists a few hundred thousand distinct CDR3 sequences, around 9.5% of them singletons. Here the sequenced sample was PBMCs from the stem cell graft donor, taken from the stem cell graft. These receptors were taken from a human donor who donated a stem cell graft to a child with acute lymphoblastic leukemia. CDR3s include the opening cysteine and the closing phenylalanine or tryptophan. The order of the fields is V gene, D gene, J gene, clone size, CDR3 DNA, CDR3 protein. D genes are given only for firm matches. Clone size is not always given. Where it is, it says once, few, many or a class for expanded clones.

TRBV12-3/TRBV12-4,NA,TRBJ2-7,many,TGTGCCAGCAGTTTAGCTAGTTACTCCTACGAGCAGTACTTC,CASSLASYSYEQYF
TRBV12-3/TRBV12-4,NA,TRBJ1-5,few,TGTGCCAGCAGTTCTAACCTCGGGGATCAGCCCCAGCATTTT,CASSSNLGDQPQHF
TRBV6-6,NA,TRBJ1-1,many,TGTGCCAGCACCACGGGGTCGGGTGAAGCTTTCTTT,CASTTGSGEAFF
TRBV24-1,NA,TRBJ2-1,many,TGTGCCACCACCCTGACGGGGAACAATGAGCAGTTCTTC,CATTLTGNNEQFF
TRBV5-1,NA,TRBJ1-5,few,TGCGCCAGCAGCTTGTTCGGCAGGGATAGCAATCAGCCCCAGCATTTT,CASSLFGRDSNQPQHF
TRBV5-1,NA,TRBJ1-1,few,TGCGCCAGCAGTTTGGGGTCAGGGACGTCGACCTCTGAAGCTTTCTTT,CASSLGSGTSTSEAFF
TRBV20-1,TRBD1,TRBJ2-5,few,TGCAGTGCCCCGGGACAGGGGCAAGAGACCCAGTACTTC,CSAPGQGQETQYF
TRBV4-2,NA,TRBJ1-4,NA,TGTGCCAGCAGCCAACCTCATTTAAGGGATGAAAAACTGTTTTTT,CASSQPHLRDEKLFF
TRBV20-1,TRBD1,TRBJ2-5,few,TGCAGTGCTGCGGGACAGGGAGGAACCCAGTACTTC,CSAAGQGGTQYF
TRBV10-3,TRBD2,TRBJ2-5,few,TGTGCCATCAGTGACAGGCGGGGGGGCGTCAAAGAGACCCAGTACTTC,CAISDRRGGVKETQYF
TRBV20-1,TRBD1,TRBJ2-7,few,TGCAGTGCTAGTCGGACCGGGACAGGGGCCTACGAGCAGTACTTC,CSASRTGTGAYEQYF
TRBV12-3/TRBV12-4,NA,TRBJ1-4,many,TGTGCCAGCAGTTTTGGGGGGAAGGAAAAACTGTTTTTT,CASSFGGKEKLFF
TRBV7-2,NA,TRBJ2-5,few,TGTGCCAGCAGCATCCAGAAGGGTTTCGGCGAGACCCAGTACTTC,CASSIQKGFGETQYF
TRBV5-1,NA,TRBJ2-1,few,TGCGCCAGCAGCTTGGCGAGGCAGACCAATGAGCAGTTCTTC,CASSLARQTNEQFF
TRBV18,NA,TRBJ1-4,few,TGTGCCAGCTCACGGTCCGGGGTCACAACTAATGAAAAACTGTTTTTT,CASSRSGVTTNEKLFF
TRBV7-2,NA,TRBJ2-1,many,TGTGCCAGCAGCTTACTAGCACGTGAGCAGTTCTTC,CASSLLAREQFF
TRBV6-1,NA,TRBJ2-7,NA,TGTGCCACCGGCCCCCCGCAGGGCGTAAGCTCCTACGAGCAGTACTTC,CATGPPQGVSSYEQYF
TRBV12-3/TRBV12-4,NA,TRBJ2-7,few,TGTGCCAGCAGTTTACACACGGCAGGGCCCTACGAGCAGTACTTC,CASSLHTAGPYEQYF
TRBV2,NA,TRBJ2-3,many,TGTGCCAGCAGTTCCCGTCGGTCGGGGCTTCGCACAGATACGCAGTATTTT,CASSSRRSGLRTDTQYF
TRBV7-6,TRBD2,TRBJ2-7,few,TGTGCCAGCAGCCCAGGGACTAGCGGGGGGCGTAGCTCCTACGAGCAGTACTTC,CASSPGTSGGRSSYEQYF
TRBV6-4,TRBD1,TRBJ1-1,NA,TGTGCCAGCCTACAGGGGGGGGGTACTGAAGCTTTCTTT,CASLQGGGTEAFF
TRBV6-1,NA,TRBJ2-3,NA,TGTGCCAGCAGTCGGGAGGGACAGAACACATATACGCAGTATTTT,CASSREGQNTYTQYF
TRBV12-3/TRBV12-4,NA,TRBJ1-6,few,TGTGCCAGCAGTTTTTTCAGGGGCTTAAATTCACCCCTCCACTTT,CASSFFRGLNSPLHF
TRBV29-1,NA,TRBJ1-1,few,TGCAGCGTTGAAGGGACGATTAACACTGAAGCTTTCTTT,CSVEGTINTEAFF
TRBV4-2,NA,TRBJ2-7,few,TGTGCCAGCAGCCAAGGACTGGACACTTCCTACGAGCAGTACTTC,CASSQGLDTSYEQYF
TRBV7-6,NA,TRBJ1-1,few,TGTGCCAGCAGCCGAGAGGCCGAAATGAACACTGAAGCTTTCTTT,CASSREAEMNTEAFF
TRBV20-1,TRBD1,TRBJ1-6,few,TGCAGTGCTAGAGCCCTGGGGGACAGGGAGAATTCACCCCTCCACTTT,CSARALGDRENSPLHF
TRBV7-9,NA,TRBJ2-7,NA,TGTGCCAGCAGCCCGCGATCTGGGAACAACTACGAGCAGTACTTC,CASSPRSGNNYEQYF
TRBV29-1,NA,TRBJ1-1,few,TGCAGCGTTGCCCCAAAGTCTATGAACACTGAAGCTTTCTTT,CSVAPKSMNTEAFF
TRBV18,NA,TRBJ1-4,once,TGTGCCAGCTCACCCGACAGAACGAATAATGAAAAACTGTTTTTT,CASSPDRTNNEKLFF
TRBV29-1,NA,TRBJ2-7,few,TGCAGCGCCACCGGGACAACCTCCTACGAGCAGTACTTC,CSATGTTSYEQYF
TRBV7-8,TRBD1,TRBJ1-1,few,TGTGCCAGCAGCATCCGGGACAGGGTACCTTTCTTT,CASSIRDRVPFF
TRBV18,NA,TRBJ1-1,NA,TGTGCCAGCTCACCACCTGGGAGACACTCGAACACTGAAGCTTTCTTT,CASSPPGRHSNTEAFF
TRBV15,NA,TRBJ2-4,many,TGTGCCACCAGCAGAGCTCAGACTCGGAACATTCAGTACTTC,CATSRAQTRNIQYF
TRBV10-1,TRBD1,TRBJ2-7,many,TGCGCCAGCAGTGAGAGGACGGACAGGTCCTACGAGCAGTACTTC,CASSERTDRSYEQYF
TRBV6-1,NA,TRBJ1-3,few,TGTGCCAGCAGGGGGATACCTTCTGGAAACACCATATATTTT,CASRGIPSGNTIYF
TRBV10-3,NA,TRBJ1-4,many,TGTGCCATCAGGGAATCAGAGGGTAATGAAAAACTGTTTTTT,CAIRESEGNEKLFF
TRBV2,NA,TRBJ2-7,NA,TGTGCCAGCAATCGGTATTCCGACACCGACGAGCAGTACTTC,CASNRYSDTDEQYF
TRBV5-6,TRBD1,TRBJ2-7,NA,TGTGCCAGCAGCTCGCCCTGGACAGGGCGCGAGCAGTACTTC,CASSSPWTGREQYF
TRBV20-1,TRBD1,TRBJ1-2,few,TGCAGTGCTAGAGTCCTGCAGGGGGCGAGTGGCTACACCTTC,CSARVLQGASGYTF
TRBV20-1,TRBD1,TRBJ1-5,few,TGCAGTGCTCGGACAGGGGGGAGCAATCAGCCCCAGCATTTT,CSARTGGSNQPQHF
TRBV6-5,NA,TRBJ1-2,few,TGTGCCAGCAGTTACGACAGATCCTATGGCTACACCTTC,CASSYDRSYGYTF
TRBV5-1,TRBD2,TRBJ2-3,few,TGCGCCAGCAGCGCGGTCACTAGCGGGAATACGCAGTATTTT,CASSAVTSGNTQYF
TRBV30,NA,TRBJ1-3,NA,TGTGCCTGGGAAGACAGTGTTATCTCTGGAAACACCATATATTTT,CAWEDSVISGNTIYF
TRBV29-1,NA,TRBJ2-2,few,TGCAGCGTTCTGGGTCGGGGAGCCGCGAACACCGGGGAGCTGTTTTTT,CSVLGRGAANTGELFF
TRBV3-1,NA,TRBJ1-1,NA,TGTGCCAGCAGCCGCTCTGGCGAGCGTCCTGAAGCTTTCTTT,CASSRSGERPEAFF
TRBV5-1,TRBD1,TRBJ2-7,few,TGCGCCAGCAGCTCAGGACAGGGGGCCGTTGTTTACGAGCAGTACTTC,CASSSGQGAVVYEQYF
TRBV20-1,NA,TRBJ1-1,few,TGCAGTGCTAGAGTACAGGATTTCACTGAAGCTTTCTTT,CSARVQDFTEAFF
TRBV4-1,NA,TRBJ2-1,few,TGCGCCAGCAGCCAAGAGGCCGGGGGAGTAAGGAGTGAGCAGTTCTTC,CASSQEAGGVRSEQFF
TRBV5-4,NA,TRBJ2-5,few,TGTGCCAGCAGCCCACCTTCCACGGCAGCGAAAGAGACCCAGTACTTC,CASSPPSTAAKETQYF